One sample yielded the 11 T cell receptor beta chains listed below, sequenced in a study of T cell responses to AZD1222 COVID-19 vaccine. Repertoires were generated with immunoSEQ multiplex PCR, while TCRdb's copy carries only in-frame clones and drops some. This table has some 120,000 clones, approximately 90% appearing once. The sequences come from peripheral blood, collected on day 0 of AZD1222 vaccination. All receptors come from an adult in good health.

CDR3 sequence (DNA): TGTGCCACCAGTAGGGACTATGAAGAGACCCAGTACTTC. It is translated as CATSRDYEETQYF. The chain has TRBV24-1 and TRBJ2-5; 7 positions match TRBD2. The CDR3 is 13 residues long. With V trimmed by 6 bases and J by 3 bases, 3 bases remained unmatched. CDR1 KGHDR and CDR2 SFDVKD come from the germline V gene.

The chain couples TRBV28 to TRBJ2-7; tentative D call: TRBD1 (5 bases). The CDR3 sequence is 15 residues long. Germline V gene sequence: CDR1 MDHEN, CDR2 SYDVKM. Trimming took 2 bases from V and 0 from J, leaving 11 bases between them. The CDR3 region has the DNA TGTGCCAGCAGTTTACTCGAAGACAGCTCCTACGAGCAGTACTTC. Translation: CASSLLEDSSYEQYF.

V is TRBV7-9 and J is TRBJ2-3; 10 bases map to TRBD2. The CDR3 length is 16 residues. Trimming removed 3 bases from V and 4 bases from J; junction bases left unmatched: 7. Germline CDR1 is SEHNR and CDR2 is FQNEAQ (reference sequence). DNA for the CDR3: TGTGCCAGCAGCTTCATCGGGAGCGGGGGGGCAGATACGCAGTATTTT. As protein: CASSFIGSGGADTQYF.

This clone was found once. The rearrangement links TRBV5-1 to TRBJ1-5; D possibly corresponds to TRBD1 (6 bases). The V end was cut by 0 bases, the J end by 4 bases, with 11 bases between. The CDR3 extends over 15 amino acids. Germline CDR1 reads SGHRS; CDR2 reads YFSETQ. The CDR3 protein is CASSLVAGDNQPQHF. The CDR3, as DNA: TGCGCCAGCAGCTTGGTGGCAGGGGATAATCAGCCCCAGCATTTT.

CDR3 residues: CASSLGGTGNTEAFF. For the CDR3, the DNA is TGTGCCAGCAGCCTTGGGGGTACGGGGAACACTGAAGCTTTCTTT. V gene TRBV5-4 combines with J gene TRBJ1-1; weak D call: TRBD1 (5 bases). The V gene lost 4 bases and the J gene lost 1 base, with 14 bases spanning the gap. The V gene's germline CDR1 is SGHNT and CDR2 YYREEE (reference sequence). The CDR3 is made up of 15 amino acids. Supplemented by reference TRBV5-4 and TRBJ1-1, the full variable domain reads ETGVTQSPTHLIKTRGQQVTLRCSSQSGHNTVSWYQQALGQGPQFIFQYYREEENGRGNFPPRFSGLQFPNYSSELNVNALELDDSALYLCASSLGGTGNTEAFFGQGTRLTVV.

The chain joins TRBV18 to TRBJ2-7; the D is unclear. The CDR3 runs to 14 residues. The germline V gene encodes CDR1 KGHSH and CDR2 LQKENI. V dropped 3 bases and J dropped 3 bases, with 12 bases sitting between them. The CDR3 nucleotides are TGTGCCAGCTCACCCATGGGTGGGAACTACGAGCAGTACTTC. Its protein product is CASSPMGGNYEQYF.

This chain connects TRBV18 to TRBJ1-5, with 7 positions matching TRBD1. CDR1 KGHSH and CDR2 LQKENI come from the germline V gene. This CDR3 spans 16 amino acids. J lost 4 bases, V lost 2 bases, and 8 bases had no gene match. DNA for the CDR3: TGTGCCAGCTCACCAACACAGGGGACAATTAATCAGCCCCAGCATTTT. Translating gives CASSPTQGTINQPQHF.

The V call is TRBV4-2, the J call TRBJ2-7; the match to TRBD2 covers 13 bases. The CDR3 sequence is 17 residues long. Germline V gene lookup returns CDR1 LGHNA and CDR2 YNFKEQ. V lost 1 base, J lost 2 bases, and 5 bases stayed unmatched. In DNA form, the CDR3 reads TGTGCCAGCAGCCAAGGGAGGACTAGCGGGAGTCCCTACGAGCAGTACTTC. It is translated as CASSQGRTSGSPYEQYF.

This clone was observed a few times. The V call is TRBV2, the J call TRBJ2-4, with 13 positions matching TRBD2. Trimming took 4 bases from V and 8 from J; bases not matched to a gene: 8. CDR1 SNHLY and CDR2 FYNNEI come from the germline V gene. The CDR3 extends over 16 amino acids. CDR3 in DNA: TGTGCCAGCAGTGCCAGGACTAGCGGGGGTCCTTACATTCAGTACTTC. This codes for CASSARTSGGPYIQYF. Full variable domain (missing parts from reference TRBV2 and TRBJ2-4): EPEVTQTPSHQVTQMGQEVILRCVPISNHLYFYWYRQILGQKVEFLVSFYNNEISEKSEIFDDQFSVERPDGSNFTLKIRSTKLEDSAMYFCASSARTSGGPYIQYFGAGTRLSVL.

The J gene is TRBJ1-3, the V gene TRBV2, with D perhaps TRBD1 (5 bases). Germline CDR1 SNHLY, CDR2 FYNNEI. The CDR3 runs 14 residues. V was cut by 1 base and J by 6 bases, with 10 bases left in between. CDR3 residues: CASSEEVGVNTIYF. The CDR3 region has the DNA TGTGCCAGCAGTGAAGAAGTGGGGGTAAACACCATATATTTT.

The V gene is TRBV4-1, the J gene TRBJ2-7, with 7 bases aligning to TRBD1. The CDR3 has 18 amino acids. From germline, CDR1 is MGHRA and CDR2 YSYEKL. Trimming cost V 1 base and J 4 bases; bases outside gene matches: 16. The CDR3 coding sequence is TGCGCCAGCAGCCAAGGAGTGGGCCTTGGGACAGTAGCGTACGAGCAGTACTTC. Amino acid sequence: CASSQGVGLGTVAYEQYF.